The clone carrying this TCR beta chain was recorded at least ten times. The antigen is unknown. RNA transcripts yielded amplified TCR beta CDR3 regions. HTBI primers drove first-round RT-PCR of the TCR CDR3. MiXCR, applied by TCRdb to the multiplex PCR reads, yields one record per CDR3 protein. The profile covers nearly 600,000 distinct CDR3 sequences, with approximately 15% appearing a single time and 7% to 9% taken by the ten largest. This sample stems from a study of T cells in Graves' hyperthyroidism and ophthalmopathy. Study outcomes and limitations: A model built on 13 V-J features separated ophthalmopathy from stable hyperthyroidism.

Thyroid ultrasound, orbital computed tomography, clinical symptoms, and serum thyroxine and TRAb underpinned diagnoses. What was sequenced was blood. The sequence came from a woman aged 18-29 years with Graves' ophthalmopathy.

CDR3 amino acids: CASSPGELEQYF. The CDR3 bases are TGTGCCAGCTCACCAGGGGAGCTCGAGCAGTACTTC. The chain combines TRBV18 with TRBJ2-7; TRBD2 is a possible D gene (5 bases). Trimming removed 2 bases from V and 6 bases from J, with 8 bases in between. The CDR3 totals 12 residues. The germline V gene encodes CDR1 KGHSH and CDR2 LQKENI. The variable domain in full, with the rest retrieved from reference TRBV18 and TRBJ2-7, is NAGVMQNPRHLVRRRGQEARLRCSPMKGHSHVYWYRQLPEEGLKFMVYLQKENIIDESGMPKERFSAEFPKEGPSILRIQQVVRGDSAAYFCASSPGELEQYFGPGTRLTVT.